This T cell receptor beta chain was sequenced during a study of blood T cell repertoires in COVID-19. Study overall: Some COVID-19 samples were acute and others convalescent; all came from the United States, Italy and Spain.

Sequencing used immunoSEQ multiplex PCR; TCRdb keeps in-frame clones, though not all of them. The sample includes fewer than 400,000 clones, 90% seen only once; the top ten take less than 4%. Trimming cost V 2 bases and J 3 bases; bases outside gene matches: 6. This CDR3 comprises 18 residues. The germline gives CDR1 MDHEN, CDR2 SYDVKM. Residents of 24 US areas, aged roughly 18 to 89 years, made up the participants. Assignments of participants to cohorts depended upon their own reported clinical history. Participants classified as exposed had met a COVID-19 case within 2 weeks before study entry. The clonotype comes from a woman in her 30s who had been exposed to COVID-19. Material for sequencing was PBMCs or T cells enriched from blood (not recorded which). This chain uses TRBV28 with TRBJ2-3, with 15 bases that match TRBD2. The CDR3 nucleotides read TGTGCCAGCAGTTTAAGAAGGACTAGCGGGGGGGGAACAGATACGCAGTATTTT. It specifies CASSLRRTSGGGTDTQYF. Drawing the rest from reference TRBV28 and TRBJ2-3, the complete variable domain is DVKVTQSSRYLVKRTGEKVFLECVQDMDHENMFWYRQDPGLGLRLIYFSYDVKMKEKGDIPEGYSVSREKKERFSLILESASTNQTSMYLCASSLRRTSGGGTDTQYFGPGTRLTVL.